A selection of T cell receptor beta chains follows, all from one sample in a study of brain T cells in children with intractable seizures. Repertoires were generated with immunoSEQ multiplex PCR, while TCRdb's copy carries only in-frame clones and drops some. The repertoire includes 300,000 to 400,000 clones, more than 85% of them detected once, and about 6% sits in the top ten. This material consisted of peripheral blood, taken more than 4 months after surgery. Every receptor here comes from a boy less than two years old with tuberous sclerosis and intractable seizures. Each CDR3 is given with its conserved first and last residue. A D gene is named only where the DNA matches it firmly. The size of a clone is reported for some rows only, either as once, few or many, or as a class for expanded clones.

>TRBV25-1|TRBJ1-2|-|once
TGTGCCAGCATCGGGGGATCGCACTATGGCTACACCTTC
CASIGGSHYGYTF
>TRBV10-1|TRBJ1-5|TRBD1|-
TGCGCCAGCAGACAGGGGGCAGGTCAGCCCCAGCATTTT
CASRQGAGQPQHF
>TRBV2|TRBJ1-1|-|-
TGTGCCAGCAGTGATTTGCGGGGTTACATGTCTGAAGCTTTCTTT
CASSDLRGYMSEAFF
>TRBV19|TRBJ2-6|TRBD1|-
TGTGCCAGTAGCTTCACAGGGGCTGGGGCCAACGTCCTGACTTTC
CASSFTGAGANVLTF
>TRBV12-3/TRBV12-4|TRBJ2-7|TRBD1|-
TGTGCCAGCAGTTGGACAGGCTACGAGCAGTACTTC
CASSWTGYEQYF
>TRBV6-5|TRBJ2-7|TRBD1|-
TGTGCCAGCAGTTACGCGGGACAGGGGCCCTACGAGCAGTACTTC
CASSYAGQGPYEQYF
>TRBV5-1|TRBJ2-7|TRBD2|-
TGCGCCAGCAGCTTGACTAGCGCCTACGAGCAGTACTTC
CASSLTSAYEQYF
>TRBV7-6|TRBJ2-7|TRBD2|-
TGTGCCAGCAGCCTAGAGCCGGGACTAGCGGGAGTCCGGTACGAGCAGTACTTC
CASSLEPGLAGVRYEQYF
>TRBV5-6|TRBJ1-2|TRBD1|-
TGTGCCAGCAGCCGACCGTTAACAGGGGCTAACTATGGCTACACCTTC
CASSRPLTGANYGYTF
>TRBV7-6|TRBJ2-7|-|-
TGTGCCAGCAGCCCCAGGGTTGGGGGCTACGAGCAGTACTTC
CASSPRVGGYEQYF
>TRBV27|TRBJ2-7|-|-
TGTGCCAGCAGTTTAAGGGGGACACTCTACGAGCAGTACTTC
CASSLRGTLYEQYF
>TRBV7-2|TRBJ2-1|TRBD2|-
TGTGCCAGCAGCTTACTAGCGGCAACCTACAATGAGCAGTTCTTC
CASSLLAATYNEQFF
>TRBV10-3|TRBJ2-5|TRBD1|-
TGTGCCATCAGTGAGGGCGCAGGGGGCTTGGAAGAGACCCAGTACTTC
CAISEGAGGLEETQYF
>TRBV6-6|TRBJ1-1|-|-
TGTGCCAGCAGTTACTTTCTCAGGGGTTTCGCTTTCTTT
CASSYFLRGFAFF
>TRBV6-5|TRBJ2-2|-|once
TGTGCCAGCAGCCTGGCGGCTATGAACACCGGGGAGCTGTTTTTT
CASSLAAMNTGELFF
>TRBV7-9|TRBJ2-1|TRBD2|-
TGTGCCAGCAGCCGGACTAGCGGGTCCTACAATGAGCAGTTCTTC
CASSRTSGSYNEQFF
>TRBV5-1|TRBJ2-2|-|-
TGCGCCAGCAGCTTGGTTACCAAGAACACCGGGGAGCTGTTTTTT
CASSLVTKNTGELFF
>TRBV7-2|TRBJ2-7|-|-
TGTGCCAGCAGCCAACCCTCCGCGGCCTACGAGCAGTACTTC
CASSQPSAAYEQYF
>TRBV5-1|TRBJ2-7|-|once
TGCGCCAGCAGCCAACCCCAGGGCTGGATTTCCTACGAGCAGTACTTC
CASSQPQGWISYEQYF
>TRBV9|TRBJ2-3|-|once
TGTGCCAGCAGCCTAGGGCTTAAGCGGAGCACAGATACGCAGTATTTT
CASSLGLKRSTDTQYF
>TRBV5-1|TRBJ1-2|-|-
TGCGCCAGCAGCTTGCCCTCCGGGCGGGGTCTAGGATATGGCTACACCTTC
CASSLPSGRGLGYGYTF
>TRBV7-3|TRBJ2-5|-|-
TGTGCCAGCAGCTTAAGTTTACCAGGGCAAGAGACCCAGTACTTC
CASSLSLPGQETQYF
>TRBV19|TRBJ2-1|-|-
TGTGCCAGTAGTTTGAGCGGGCGCTCGGATGAGCAGTTCTTC
CASSLSGRSDEQFF
>TRBV3-1/TRBV3-2|TRBJ1-2|TRBD1|-
TGTGCCAGCAGCCAAGACCGACAGGGGCTCACCTTGTATGGCTACACCTTC
CASSQDRQGLTLYGYTF
>TRBV5-8|TRBJ1-6|-|-
TGTGCCAGCAGGGAGGCTAGGGGATGGCATTCACCCCTCCACTTT
CASREARGWHSPLHF
>TRBV24-1|TRBJ1-5|-|-
TGTGCCACCAGTGTAGGGGTCAATCAGCCCCAGCATTTT
CATSVGVNQPQHF
>TRBV2|TRBJ1-1|TRBD1|-
TGTGCCAGGGCCCCGATCGGGGGACAGGGAGGCACTGAAGCTTTCTTT
CARAPIGGQGGTEAFF
>TRBV25-1|TRBJ2-7|TRBD1|-
TGTGCCAGCCGAGGACAGGGGACCTACGAGCAGTACTTC
CASRGQGTYEQYF
>TRBV7-2|TRBJ2-7|-|-
TGTGCCAGCAGCTTAGGAGGGACGGACTACGAGCAGTACTTC
CASSLGGTDYEQYF
>TRBV11-2|TRBJ2-7|-|-
TGTGCCAGCAGCTTAGATTCGGTGGGGGGCTACGAGCAGTACTTC
CASSLDSVGGYEQYF
>TRBV6-5|TRBJ1-6|TRBD1|-
TGTGCCACCCTAGGGACAGCTTATAATTCACCCCTCCACTTT
CATLGTAYNSPLHF
>TRBV4-1|TRBJ1-4|-|-
TGCGCCAGCAGCCAAGTGTGGGGGGATAGGGGGGAAAAACTGTTTTTT
CASSQVWGDRGEKLFF
>TRBV2|TRBJ1-6|TRBD1|few
TGTGCCAGCAGTGAAGGGGGGACAGGGAAGGCGCCCCTCCACTTT
CASSEGGTGKAPLHF
>TRBV11-2|TRBJ2-3|TRBD2|-
TGTGCCAGCAGCTTAGCAGTGGGGGGGACGCAGTATTTT
CASSLAVGGTQYF
>TRBV5-4|TRBJ1-1|-|-
TGTGCCAGCAGCTTGGATCCGGCACCGAACACTGAAGCTTTCTTT
CASSLDPAPNTEAFF
>TRBV29-1|TRBJ1-1|-|-
TGCAGCGTCCTACGAGGCAGGGGCACTGAAGCTTTCTTT
CSVLRGRGTEAFF
>TRBV5-1|TRBJ1-5|TRBD1|once
TGCGCCAGCAGGAGGGGGACAGAGGCCAATCAGCCCCAGCATTTT
CASRRGTEANQPQHF
>TRBV18|TRBJ1-1|-|once
TGTGCCAGCTCCTCCTCGGGGGGGCCTGATACTGAAGCTTTCTTT
CASSSSGGPDTEAFF
>TRBV3-1/TRBV3-2|TRBJ1-2|-|-
TGTGCCAGCAGCCAAGGAGGGCCTACGGAAGCTAACTATGGCTACACCTTC
CASSQGGPTEANYGYTF
>TRBV7-2|TRBJ1-1|-|-
TGTGCCAGCAGCTTAGTGGGGGGCGTGAACACTGAAGCTTTCTTT
CASSLVGGVNTEAFF
>TRBV9|TRBJ2-7|-|-
TGTGCCAGCAGCCCTACAGCTACTCCCTACGAGCAGTACTTC
CASSPTATPYEQYF
>TRBV13|TRBJ1-2|TRBD1|-
TGTGCCAGCAGCTTGATGCAGGGGGGCCATGGCTACACCTTC
CASSLMQGGHGYTF
>TRBV18|TRBJ2-7|TRBD2|-
TGTGCCAGCTCACCCACCACCCTTATAGCGGGAGGTGTCTACGAGCAGTACTTC
CASSPTTLIAGGVYEQYF
>TRBV19|TRBJ2-1|-|-
TGTGCCAGTAGTATCGGGCAGACCTACAATGAGCAGTTCTTC
CASSIGQTYNEQFF
>TRBV5-4|TRBJ2-7|-|-
TGTGCCAGCAGCTTTTCGGCGCTAGCAAACTACGAGCAGTACTTC
CASSFSALANYEQYF
>TRBV27|TRBJ2-1|-|-
TGTGCCAGCAGTTTATCCACAGTGAATAATGAGCAGTTCTTC
CASSLSTVNNEQFF
>TRBV2|TRBJ1-3|-|-
TGTGCCAGCAGTCGCCGCGGGTTTGAAAGTTCAGGAAACACCATATATTTT
CASSRRGFESSGNTIYF
>TRBV12-3/TRBV12-4|TRBJ1-2|-|once
TGTGCCAGCAGTCAAACAGAAAACTATGGCTACACCTTC
CASSQTENYGYTF
>TRBV13|TRBJ1-4|-|-
TGTGCCAGCAGCTTAGGACAGGGAGGTCAAAAACTGTTTTTT
CASSLGQGGQKLFF
>TRBV5-1|TRBJ2-3|TRBD2|-
TGCGCCAGCAGCTCCAGGACTAGCGGAGCCACAGATACGCAGTATTTT
CASSSRTSGATDTQYF
>TRBV9|TRBJ1-1|TRBD1|-
TGTGCCAGCAGCACACCCGTACCCCCTGGACAGGGTGGTAAGGGTGAAGCTTTCTTT
CASSTPVPPGQGGKGEAFF
>TRBV19|TRBJ2-4|-|-
TGTGCCAGTACCCTTAGACAGGACAGCTCAAACATTCAGTACTTC
CASTLRQDSSNIQYF
>TRBV29-1|TRBJ1-1|TRBD1|-
TGCAGCGTTGAGGCGTTGGGACAGGGGGACACTGAAGCTTTCTTT
CSVEALGQGDTEAFF
>TRBV7-2|TRBJ1-2|-|-
TGTGCCAGCAGCTCACCAGAAGACAGGTTTAACTATGGCTACACCTTC
CASSSPEDRFNYGYTF
>TRBV21-1|TRBJ2-5|-|-
TGTGCCAGCAAAGGGACAGGCCAAGAGACCCAGTACTTC
CASKGTGQETQYF
>TRBV2|TRBJ1-2|-|-
TGTGCCAGCAGTGAAACGGGCTACACCTTC
CASSETGYTF